Each of the 8 T cell receptor beta chains below was sequenced from the same sample in a study of blood T cell repertoires in COVID-19. This table comes from immunoSEQ multiplex PCR, and its TCRdb copy is limited to in-frame clones, with some not included. Altogether 130,000 or so clones are present, 88% being singletons, with the ten largest covering around a tenth. Sequenced sample: peripheral blood. Receptor source: a middle-aged man with acute or convalescent COVID-19.

CDR3 coding DNA: TGTGCCAGCAGCCAAACAGCGAACACCGGGGAGCTGTTTTTT. It translates to CASSQTANTGELFF. The chain uses TRBV3-1 (or the pseudogene TRBV3-2) and TRBJ2-2, with D unresolved. The germline V and J ends were trimmed by 2 bases and 0 bases, with 4 bases remaining between them. CDR1 LGHDT and CDR2 YNNKEL come from the germline V gene (reference sequence). The CDR3 loop spans 14 amino acids.

J is TRBJ2-3 and V is TRBV29-1, with 8 positions matching TRBD1. CDR3 length: 13 amino acids. Looked up from germline, CDR1 is SQVTM and CDR2 is ANQGSEA. The J segment lost 1 base and the V segment lost 7 bases, leaving 4 bases of the junction unmatched. The CDR3 loop is CSAGDRRTDTQYF. CDR3 coding DNA: TGCAGCGCAGGGGACAGGCGCACAGATACGCAGTATTTT.

The chain employs TRBV29-1 and TRBJ2-1, with D perhaps TRBD1 (6 bases). The CDR3 has 13 residues. Germline CDR1 and CDR2: SQVTM and ANQGSEA. The CDR3 sequence: CTLGKVAGDEQFF. CDR3 in DNA: TGCACCCTCGGTAAGGTCGCAGGGGACGAGCAGTTCTTC.

This clone turned up a few times. This chain connects TRBV28 to TRBJ2-1; possibly TRBD2 for D (6 bases). Germline V CDR1 and CDR2: MDHEN, SYDVKM. This CDR3 has 14 residues. The CDR3 sequence is CAAGILDSYNEQFF. In nucleotides, the CDR3 is TGTGCTGCGGGGATCCTGGACTCCTACAATGAGCAGTTCTTC.

The J gene is TRBJ2-6, the V gene TRBV10-3; D unclear. The CDR3 sequence is 13 residues long. V gave up 8 bases and J gave up 7 bases, with 12 bases separating them. CDR1 is ENHRY and CDR2 is SYGVKD in the germline V gene. The CDR3 protein is CAIGPSTANVLTF. The CDR3 DNA reads as TGTGCCATCGGTCCTTCGACAGCCAACGTCCTGACTTTC.

The rearrangement links TRBV18 to TRBJ2-2; a weak D match, TRBD2 (7 bases). Germline V CDR1 and CDR2: KGHSH, LQKENI. The CDR3 contains 16 residues. The germline V and J ends were trimmed by 2 bases and 4 bases, with 14 bases remaining between them. The CDR3 DNA sequence: TGTGCCAGCTCACCATACTTGGGGGGGCGCACCGGGGAGCTGTTTTTT. Its protein product is CASSPYLGGRTGELFF.

V and J are TRBV5-6 and TRBJ1-2, with unresolved D. The V end lost 0 bases, the J end lost 4 bases, and 10 bases lay between the germline ends. Germline CDR1 and CDR2: SGHDT and YYEEEE. The CDR3 runs to 14 residues. As DNA, the CDR3 is TGTGCCAGCAGCTTGGGGGCAGTACCCTATGGCTACACCTTC. Translated: CASSLGAVPYGYTF.

This clone was counted a single time. The chain employs TRBV5-1 and TRBJ1-2; D is undetermined. The CDR3 has 14 amino acids. Germline assignment: CDR1 SGHRS and CDR2 YFSETQ. The germline V and J ends were trimmed by 4 bases and 4 bases, with 14 bases remaining between them. CDR3 in amino acids: CASSVDHNLYGYTF. As DNA, the CDR3 is TGCGCCAGCAGCGTGGACCACAACCTCTATGGCTACACCTTC.